One and the same sample provided the 32 T cell receptor beta chains below, sequenced in a study of T cells expressing NK-cell markers. Reanalyzing the 5' RACE reads, TCRdb keeps one entry per CDR3 protein, without DNA. The sample table includes 300,000 to 450,000 distinct CDR3 sequences. Material for sequencing was blood T cells: a sorted CD56 or NKG2C T cell subset, CD4+ or CD8+ T cells, or bulk PBMC T cells (not recorded which). The receptors were sampled from a man aged 18 to 70 in good health.

The chain has TRBV19 and TRBJ2-6; the TCRdb D gene call, TRBD1, has no DNA to confirm it. The CDR3 contains 18 residues. Germline loops: CDR1 LNHDA, CDR2 SQIVND (reference sequence). The CDR3 protein is CASSDLGTANSGANVLTF.

The CDR3 spells CASSLADPGVSGYTF. V gene TRBV5-1 combines with J gene TRBJ1-2; absent DNA, TCRdb's TRBD1 call cannot be checked. This CDR3 spans 15 amino acids. Germline V gives CDR1 SGHRS, CDR2 YFSETQ.

The V gene is TRBV9, the J gene TRBJ1-6; TCRdb names TRBD1, which stays unverified in the absence of DNA. The germline gives CDR1 SGDLS, CDR2 YYNGEE. The CDR3 totals 14 residues. Here the CDR3 reads CASSWGTEGSPLHF.

The chain is built from TRBV20-1 and TRBJ2-7; TCRdb lists TRBD1, though no DNA is available to test this call. The CDR3 spans 17 residues. Germline V gene data show CDR1 as DFQATT and CDR2 as SNEGSKA (reference sequence). CDR3 amino acids: CSARDPRDSSLSYEQYF.

The chain employs TRBV2 and TRBJ2-1. The CDR3 contains 16 residues. The germline V gene has CDR1 SNHLY and CDR2 FYNNEI. Here the CDR3 reads CASSGTGTSSYNEQFF. Complete variable domain (other parts from reference TRBV2 and TRBJ2-1): EPEVTQTPSHQVTQMGQEVILRCVPISNHLYFYWYRQILGQKVEFLVSFYNNEISEKSEIFDDQFSVERPDGSNFTLKIRSTKLEDSAMYFCASSGTGTSSYNEQFFGPGTRLTVL.

This rearrangement joins TRBV7-2 to TRBJ1-1. Germline V gives CDR1 SGHTA, CDR2 FQGNSA. This CDR3 spans 15 amino acids. CDR3 residues: CASSYQGIPNTEAFF.

The rearrangement joins TRBV20-1 to TRBJ2-6. CDR3 length equals 17 residues. Per the germline V gene, CDR1 is DFQATT and CDR2 is SNEGSKA (reference sequence). The CDR3 region is CSANPSGRGSGANVLTF.

J is TRBJ2-4 and V is TRBV7-2; TCRdb names TRBD1, which stays unverified in the absence of DNA. The length of the CDR3 is 13 residues. Germline assignment: CDR1 SGHTA and CDR2 FQGNSA. CDR3 amino acids: CASSSAGGGIQYF.

The rearrangement joins TRBV29-1 to TRBJ2-5. Germline V gene data show CDR1 as SQVTM and CDR2 as ANQGSEA. The CDR3 spans 13 residues. The CDR3 loop is CSVDREVGETQYF.

The V call is TRBV2, the J call TRBJ2-3; TCRdb returns TRBD1, unconfirmable since there is no DNA. Germline CDR1 is SNHLY and CDR2 is FYNNEI. There are 15 residues in the CDR3. The CDR3 loop is CASRNRGQVTDTQYF.

V is TRBV5-6 and J is TRBJ1-2. This CDR3 has 12 amino acids. In germline, CDR1 is SGHDT, CDR2 YYEEEE. The CDR3 region is CASSLINNGYTF. The full variable domain, rest sourced from reference TRBV5-6 and TRBJ1-2, is DAGVTQSPTHLIKTRGQQVTLRCSPKSGHDTVSWYQQALGQGPQFIFQYYEEEERQRGNFPDRFSGHQFPNYSSELNVNALLLGDSALYLCASSLINNGYTFGSGTRLTVV.

The chain combines TRBV4-1 with TRBJ2-3. Per germline, CDR1 MGHRA and CDR2 YSYEKL. The CDR3 has 13 residues. The CDR3 loop reads CASSQATRDTQYF.

The gene calls are TRBV2 and TRBJ2-3. The germline CDR1 and CDR2 sequences are SNHLY and FYNNEI. The CDR3 spans 13 residues. The CDR3 protein is CASSEAYTDTQYF.

The V call is TRBV28, the J call TRBJ1-1; the D call of TRBD1 rests on TCRdb alone, since no DNA is present to check it. The length of the CDR3 is 15 residues. Per the germline V gene, CDR1 is MDHEN and CDR2 is SYDVKM. The CDR3 is CASNPRTGGKVEAFF.

The V gene is TRBV5-6, the J gene TRBJ2-1; as DNA is missing, the TRBD1 call by TCRdb cannot be tested. CDR3 length: 17 residues. CDR1 and CDR2 from the germline V gene are SGHDT and YYEEEE. The chain's CDR3 is CASSLVGTRTTYNEQFF.

V is TRBV7-2 and J is TRBJ2-1; the TRBD2 assignment by TCRdb is unverifiable without DNA. Looked up from germline, CDR1 is SGHTA and CDR2 is FQGNSA. The CDR3 loop spans 16 amino acids. This chain's CDR3 is CASSQGRVAGTKEQFF.

The rearrangement uses TRBV5-1 and TRBJ2-1; the TCRdb D gene call, TRBD2, has no DNA to confirm it. CDR1 is SGHRS and CDR2 is YFSETQ in the germline V gene. There are 15 residues in the CDR3. CDR3 amino acids: CASSGGSGGNNEQFF.

This rearrangement joins TRBV7-3 to TRBJ2-1; TCRdb selects TRBD2, and the lack of DNA leaves this call unchecked. Looked up from germline, CDR1 is SGHTA and CDR2 is FQGTGA. CDR3 length equals 15 residues. The CDR3 protein is CASSLTRSSYDEQFF. The full variable domain, completed using reference TRBV7-3 and TRBJ2-1, is GAGVSQTPSNKVTEKGKYVELRCDPISGHTALYWYRQSLGQGPEFLIYFQGTGAADDSGLPNDRFFAVRPEGSVSTLKIQRTERGDSAVYLCASSLTRSSYDEQFFGPGTRLTVL.

This chain links TRBV7-9 with TRBJ2-7; the TCRdb call, TRBD1, lacks DNA for checking. CDR1 is SEHNR, CDR2 FQNEAQ, per germline (reference sequence). This CDR3 comprises 14 residues. The CDR3 region is CASSHGTGQREQYF.

The chain carries TRBV2 and TRBJ2-1. This CDR3 has 13 residues. Germline CDR1 reads SNHLY; CDR2 reads FYNNEI. The CDR3 spells CASSVARYNEQFF. The full variable domain, completed using reference TRBV2 and TRBJ2-1, is EPEVTQTPSHQVTQMGQEVILRCVPISNHLYFYWYRQILGQKVEFLVSFYNNEISEKSEIFDDQFSVERPDGSNFTLKIRSTKLEDSAMYFCASSVARYNEQFFGPGTRLTVL.

The chain links TRBV13 to TRBJ1-4; TCRdb names TRBD1, which stays unverified in the absence of DNA. Germline CDR1 reads PRHDT; CDR2 reads FYEKMQ (reference sequence). CDR3 length: 14 residues. This CDR3 is CASSLKGGGEKLFF.

This chain's CDR3 is CASSAGGGGTDTQYF. The chain is built from TRBV2 and TRBJ2-3; the D call of TRBD1 rests on TCRdb alone, since no DNA is present to check it. The CDR3 consists of 15 residues. The V gene's germline CDR1 is SNHLY and CDR2 FYNNEI.

The chain employs TRBV27 and TRBJ1-4. The CDR3 runs 16 residues. CDR1 and CDR2 (germline): MNHEY, SMNVEV (reference sequence). CDR3 amino acids: CASSFSRLTTNEKLFF.

The CDR3 spells CSVVSDRLGEQYF. The genes are TRBV29-1 and TRBJ2-7; TCRdb designates TRBD1, a call that cannot be tested without DNA. This CDR3 is 13 amino acids long. From germline, CDR1 is SQVTM and CDR2 ANQGSEA.

This chain connects TRBV7-8 to TRBJ2-1; checking the TCRdb D call of TRBD2 is not possible without DNA. This CDR3 is built from 13 residues. The germline V gene has CDR1 SGHVS and CDR2 FQNEAQ. The CDR3 sequence: CASSFRLDFGQFF.

J is TRBJ2-1 and V is TRBV24-1; TCRdb gives TRBD1 as the D gene, but with no DNA this cannot be confirmed. The CDR3 has 17 amino acids. Germline V lookup: CDR1 KGHDR, CDR2 SFDVKD. CDR3 amino acids: CATSDPHRDQAVAGVFF.

This chain links TRBV28 with TRBJ2-1; without DNA, the TCRdb call of TRBD1 cannot be checked. The CDR3 sequence is 14 residues long. The germline V gene encodes CDR1 MDHEN and CDR2 SYDVKM. CDR3 protein: CASRSQGVSGEQFF.

The chain is built from TRBV5-1 and TRBJ2-7; TCRdb's assignment of TRBD1 cannot be checked, as there is no DNA. CDR1 and CDR2 (germline): SGHRS, YFSETQ. The CDR3 has 14 amino acids. The CDR3 is CASSPSGGVQGQYF.

The rearrangement uses TRBV3-1 and TRBJ2-3; TCRdb's D call, TRBD2, is unchecked because there is no DNA. Germline V lookup: CDR1 LGHDT, CDR2 YNNKEL (reference sequence). This CDR3 contains 14 residues. This CDR3 reads CASSQSAGGGTQYF.

The CDR3 loop is CASSPRGPDQETQYF. The V and J genes are TRBV9 and TRBJ2-5; the D call from TCRdb, TRBD2, cannot be confirmed without DNA. Per germline, CDR1 SGDLS and CDR2 YYNGEE. CDR3 length: 15 amino acids.

V usage is TRBV28 and J usage is TRBJ2-1; as DNA is missing, the TRBD2 call by TCRdb cannot be tested. The CDR3 runs to 13 residues. Germline loops: CDR1 MDHEN, CDR2 SYDVKM. The CDR3 is CASSLRGPGEQFF.

The chain recombines TRBV10-2 with TRBJ2-1; the D call from TCRdb, TRBD2, cannot be confirmed without DNA. The CDR3 loop spans 14 amino acids. CDR1 and CDR2 from the germline V gene are WSHSY and SAAADI. The CDR3 region is CASSAGSGGDEQFF.